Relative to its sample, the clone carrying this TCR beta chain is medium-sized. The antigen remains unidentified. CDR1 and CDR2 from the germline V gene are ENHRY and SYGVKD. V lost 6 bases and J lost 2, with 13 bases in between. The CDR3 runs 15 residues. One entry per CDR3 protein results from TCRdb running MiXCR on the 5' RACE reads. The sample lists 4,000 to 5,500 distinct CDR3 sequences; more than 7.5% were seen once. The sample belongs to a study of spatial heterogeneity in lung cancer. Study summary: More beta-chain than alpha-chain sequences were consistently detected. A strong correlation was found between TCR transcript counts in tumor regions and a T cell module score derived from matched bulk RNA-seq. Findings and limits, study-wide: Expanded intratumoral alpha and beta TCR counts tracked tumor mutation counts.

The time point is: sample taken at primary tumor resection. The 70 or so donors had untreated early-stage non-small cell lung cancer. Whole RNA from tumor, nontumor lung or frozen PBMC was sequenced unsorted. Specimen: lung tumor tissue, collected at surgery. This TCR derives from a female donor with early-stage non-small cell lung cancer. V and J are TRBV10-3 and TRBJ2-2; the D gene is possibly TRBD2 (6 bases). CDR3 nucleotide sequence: TGTGCCATCAGAGAATCCGGGACTAACACCGGGGAGCTGTTTTTT. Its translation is CAIRESGTNTGELFF.